The T cell receptor beta chain under discussion was sequenced for a study of T cell responses to AZD1222 COVID-19 vaccine. The V gene lost 2 bases and the J gene lost 5 bases, with 9 bases spanning the gap. This CDR3 has 13 amino acids. Germline-derived CDR1 and CDR2 are MNHEY and SMNVEV (reference sequence). Assay: immunoSEQ multiplex PCR; the TCRdb copy retains only in-frame clones and omits some. This sample has some 150,000 clones, with around four fifths found just once. The rearrangement joins TRBV27 to TRBJ2-5; D is unresolved. The source material was peripheral blood, sampled on day 0 of MenACWY control vaccination. The source of this sequence is an adult in good health. CDR3 amino acids: CASSLGRRETQYF. The CDR3 DNA reads as TGTGCCAGCAGTTTAGGTCGCCGGGAGACCCAGTACTTC.